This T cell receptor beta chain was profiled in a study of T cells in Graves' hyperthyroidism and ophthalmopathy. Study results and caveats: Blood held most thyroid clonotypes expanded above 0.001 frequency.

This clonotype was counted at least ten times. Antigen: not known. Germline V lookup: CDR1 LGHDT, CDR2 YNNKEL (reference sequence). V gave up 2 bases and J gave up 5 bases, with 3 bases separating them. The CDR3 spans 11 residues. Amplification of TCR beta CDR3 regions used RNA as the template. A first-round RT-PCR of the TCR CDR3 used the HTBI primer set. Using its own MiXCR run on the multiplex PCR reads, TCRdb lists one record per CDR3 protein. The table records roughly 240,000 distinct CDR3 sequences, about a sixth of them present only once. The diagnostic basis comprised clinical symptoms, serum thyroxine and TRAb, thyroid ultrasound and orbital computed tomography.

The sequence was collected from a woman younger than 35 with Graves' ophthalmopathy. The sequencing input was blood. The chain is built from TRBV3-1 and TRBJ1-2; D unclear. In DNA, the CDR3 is TGTGCCAGCAGCCAATTGTATGGCTACACCTTC. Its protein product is CASSQLYGYTF.